The sequence of this T cell receptor beta chain was determined in a study of shared clonotypes between healthy human individuals. Study-wide results and caveats: In contrast to clonotypes shared by all four donors, non-shared clonotypes had lower generation probabilities.

In regard to this clone: Its antigen is currently unknown.

V was clipped by 1 base and J by 2 bases; unmatched bases: 5. The CDR3 contains 17 residues. Per the germline V gene, CDR1 is LNHDA and CDR2 is SQIVND (reference sequence). The authors' processing: Junction-only sequences without quality scores were provided by ImmunoSEQ, so filtering was different. Sequencing used immunoSEQ multiplex PCR; TCRdb keeps in-frame clones, though not all of them. V and J calls and clone size come straight from that table; D and trimming were deduced from the DNA. Of about 2 million clones in the sample, over 85% are singletons; the top ten hold 0.13%. The chain is built from TRBV19 and TRBJ1-4; TRBD1 aligns across 9 bases. The receptor was derived from a man aged 18-30 years in good health. Sequencing was done on a sample of naive CD4+ T cells sorted from blood. Sample subset: CD45RA+ positively selected. The CDR3 nucleotides are TGTGCCAGTAGTATAGGGAATACAGGGGGCACTAATGAAAAACTGTTTTTT. Amino acids: CASSIGNTGGTNEKLFF.